This T cell receptor (beta chain) originates from a study of blood T cells in healthy people across ages. Study-wide findings and caveats: Per million T cells, the diversity of TCR beta decreased roughly linearly as age advanced. No conclusive comparison of naive versus antigen-experienced cells was possible with unsorted PBMCs. It was not known whether donors were CMV positive (a possible confounder of expanded clonotype changes). Strongly correlated with naive T cell percentage was TCR beta diversity.

The V and J ends lost 6 bases and 4 bases, in that order; junction bases with no gene match: 7. CDR3 length: 15 amino acids. It was with a sample-barcoded 5' primer and a J-beta primer mix that a second PCR of roughly 6 to 12 cycles was run. A single record per CDR3 protein comes from TCRdb applying MiXCR to the 5' RACE reads. Among 650,000 to 700,000 distinct CDR3 sequences listed, roughly 32% were seen once. This clonotype was counted only a few times. Its specificity is unknown. This may come from a read error, since a much larger clone is one base off. The receptor was derived from a woman of 80 years or more in good health. This chain links TRBV12-3 or TRBV12-4 with TRBJ2-3, with TRBD2 matching 10 bases. The sample taken for sequencing was blood. The CDR3 loop reads CASSASGTSADTQYF. CDR3 DNA sequence: TGTGCCAGCAGCGCCTCCGGGACTAGCGCAGATACGCAGTATTTT.